The clone carrying this T cell receptor (beta chain) was counted a few times. The antigen is not known. Then a second PCR, running about 7 to 11 cycles, was carried out with a sample-barcoded 5' primer and a J-beta primer mix. Each of the cDNA molecules was tagged by a template-switch adaptor with 12 random nucleotides. TCRdb processed the 5' RACE reads anew with MiXCR; each CDR3 protein has one entry. The sample carries over a million distinct CDR3 sequences, 20% to 25% recorded once. This sample was included in a study of blood T cells in healthy people across ages. Broader study findings: Getting older went along with TCR beta diversity per million T cells dropping roughly linearly.

V was pared by 0 bases and J by 0 bases, with 6 bases between. CDR3 length: 15 residues. Per germline, CDR1 LGHDT and CDR2 YNNKEL (reference sequence). This same sample was also taken into another study, of T cells of mothers and their children.

The TCR was taken from a girl aged 2 to 10 in good health. The chain links TRBV3-1 to TRBJ2-4; D gene uncertain. The sequencing sample was made of blood. The DNA of the CDR3 is TGTGCCAGCAGCCAAGATAAGCTAGCCAAAAACATTCAGTACTTC. This sequence encodes CASSQDKLAKNIQYF.